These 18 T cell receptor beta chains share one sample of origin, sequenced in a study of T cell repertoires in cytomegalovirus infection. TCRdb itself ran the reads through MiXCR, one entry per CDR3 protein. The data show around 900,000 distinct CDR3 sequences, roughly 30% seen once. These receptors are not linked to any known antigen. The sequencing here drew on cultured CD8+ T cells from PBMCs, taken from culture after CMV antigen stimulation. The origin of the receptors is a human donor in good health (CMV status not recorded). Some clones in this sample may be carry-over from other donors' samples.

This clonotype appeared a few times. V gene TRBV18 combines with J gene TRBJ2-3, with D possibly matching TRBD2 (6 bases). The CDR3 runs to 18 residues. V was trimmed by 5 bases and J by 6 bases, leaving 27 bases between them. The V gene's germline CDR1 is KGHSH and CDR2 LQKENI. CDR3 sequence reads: CASSSVTGDLRQGDTQYF. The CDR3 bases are TGTGCCAGCTCATCCGTGACGGGGGACCTACGACAAGGGGATACGCAGTATTTT.

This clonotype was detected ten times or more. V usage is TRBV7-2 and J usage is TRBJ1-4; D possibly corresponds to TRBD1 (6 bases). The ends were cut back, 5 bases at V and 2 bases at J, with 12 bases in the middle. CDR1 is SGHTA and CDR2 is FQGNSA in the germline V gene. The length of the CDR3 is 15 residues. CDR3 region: CASSITGMTNEKLFF. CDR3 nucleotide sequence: TGTGCCAGCAGCATAACAGGGATGACTAATGAAAAACTGTTTTTT. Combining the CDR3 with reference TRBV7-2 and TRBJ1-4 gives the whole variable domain GAGVSQSPSNKVTEKGKDVELRCDPISGHTALYWYRQSLGQGLEFLIYFQGNSAPDKSGLPSDRFSAERTGGSVSTLTIQRTQQEDSAVYLCASSITGMTNEKLFFGSGTQLSVL.

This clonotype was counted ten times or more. CDR3 amino acids: CASSPRWGTDYNEQFF. In DNA form, the CDR3 reads TGTGCCAGCAGCCCACGATGGGGGACTGACTACAATGAGCAGTTCTTC. The V call is TRBV7-2, the J call TRBJ2-1, with a weak D call TRBD2 (6 bases). This CDR3 has 16 residues. Germline CDR1 is SGHTA and CDR2 is FQGNSA. Deletions cut 5 bases from V and 3 bases from J, with 17 bases between. Full variable domain (rest looked up from reference TRBV7-2 and TRBJ2-1): GAGVSQSPSNKVTEKGKDVELRCDPISGHTALYWYRQSLGQGLEFLIYFQGNSAPDKSGLPSDRFSAERTGGSVSTLTIQRTQQEDSAVYLCASSPRWGTDYNEQFFGPGTRLTVL.

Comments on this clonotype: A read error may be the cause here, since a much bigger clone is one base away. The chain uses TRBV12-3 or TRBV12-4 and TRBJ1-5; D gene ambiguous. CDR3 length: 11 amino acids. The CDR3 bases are TGTGCCAGAAGTTTCCATCAGCCCCAGCATTTT. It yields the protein CARSFHQPQHF.

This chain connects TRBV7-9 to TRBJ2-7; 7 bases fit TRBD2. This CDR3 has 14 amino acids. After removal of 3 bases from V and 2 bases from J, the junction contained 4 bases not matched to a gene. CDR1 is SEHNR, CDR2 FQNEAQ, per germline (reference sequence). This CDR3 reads CASSLGGIAYEQYF. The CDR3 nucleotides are TGTGCCAGCAGCTTGGGAGGGATCGCCTACGAGCAGTACTTC.

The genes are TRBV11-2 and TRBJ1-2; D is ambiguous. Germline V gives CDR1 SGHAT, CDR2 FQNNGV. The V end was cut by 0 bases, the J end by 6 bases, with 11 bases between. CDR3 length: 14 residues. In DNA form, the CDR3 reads TGTGCCAGCAGCTTAGATCTAGGATATGATGGCTACACCTTC. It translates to CASSLDLGYDGYTF.

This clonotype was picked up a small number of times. The CDR3 DNA sequence: TGTGCCAGCCCGGGGGGCCCCGGGGAGCTGTTTTTT. It translates to CASPGGPGELFF. This sequence joins TRBV12-3 or TRBV12-4 and TRBJ2-2; TRBD2 is a possible D gene (7 bases). V was clipped by 8 bases and J by 6 bases, with 10 bases between them. CDR3 size: 12 residues.

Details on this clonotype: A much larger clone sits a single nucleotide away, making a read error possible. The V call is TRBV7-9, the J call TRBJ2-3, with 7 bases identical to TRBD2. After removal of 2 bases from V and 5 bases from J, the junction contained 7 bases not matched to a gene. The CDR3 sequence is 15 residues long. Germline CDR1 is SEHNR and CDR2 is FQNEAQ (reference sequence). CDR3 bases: TGTGCCAGCAGCTTAACGGGGGGACGCATAGATACGCAGTATTTT. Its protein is CASSLTGGRIDTQYF.

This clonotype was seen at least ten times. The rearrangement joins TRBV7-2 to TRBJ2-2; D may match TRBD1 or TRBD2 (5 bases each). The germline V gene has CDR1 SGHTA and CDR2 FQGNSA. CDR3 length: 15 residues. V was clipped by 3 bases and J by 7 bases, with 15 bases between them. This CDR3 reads CASSLRLGDGGELFF. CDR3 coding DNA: TGTGCCAGCAGCTTGCGGTTGGGGGACGGCGGGGAGCTGTTTTTT.

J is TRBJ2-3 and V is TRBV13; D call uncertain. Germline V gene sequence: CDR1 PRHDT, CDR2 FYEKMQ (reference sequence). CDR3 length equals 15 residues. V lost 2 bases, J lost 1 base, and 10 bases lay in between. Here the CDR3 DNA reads TGTGCCAGCAGCTTAACAGTAATAGGCACAGATACGCAGTATTTT. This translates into CASSLTVIGTDTQYF.

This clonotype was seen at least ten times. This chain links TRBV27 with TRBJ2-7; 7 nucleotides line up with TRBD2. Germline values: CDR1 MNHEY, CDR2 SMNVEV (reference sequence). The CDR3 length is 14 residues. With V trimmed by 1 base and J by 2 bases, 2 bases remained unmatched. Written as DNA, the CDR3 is TGTGCCAGCAGTTTATATCGGGGGGCCTACGAGCAGTACTTC. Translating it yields CASSLYRGAYEQYF.

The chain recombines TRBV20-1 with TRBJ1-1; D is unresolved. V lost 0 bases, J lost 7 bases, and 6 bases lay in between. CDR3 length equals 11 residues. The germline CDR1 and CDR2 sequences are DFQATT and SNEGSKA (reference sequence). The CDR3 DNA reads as TGCAGTGCTAGAGATGACGGTGAAGCTTTCTTT. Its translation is CSARDDGEAFF.

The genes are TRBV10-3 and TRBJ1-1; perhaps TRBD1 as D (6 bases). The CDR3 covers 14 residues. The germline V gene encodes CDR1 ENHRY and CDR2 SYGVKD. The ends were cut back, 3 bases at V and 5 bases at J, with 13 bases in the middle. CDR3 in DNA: TGTGCCATCAGTGAATTTAGGGGGGGAACTGAAGCTTTCTTT. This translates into CAISEFRGGTEAFF.

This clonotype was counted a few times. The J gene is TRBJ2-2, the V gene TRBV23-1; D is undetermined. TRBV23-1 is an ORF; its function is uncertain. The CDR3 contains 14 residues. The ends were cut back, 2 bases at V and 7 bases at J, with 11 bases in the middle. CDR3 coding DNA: TGCGCCAGCAGTCAAGAACCTTCGGGCGGGGAGCTGTTTTTT. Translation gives CASSQEPSGGELFF.

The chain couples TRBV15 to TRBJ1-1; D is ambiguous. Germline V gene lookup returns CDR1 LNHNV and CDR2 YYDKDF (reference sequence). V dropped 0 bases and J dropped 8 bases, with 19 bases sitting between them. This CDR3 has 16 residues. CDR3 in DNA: TGTGCCACCAGCAGAGATTGGGCAGTCGAGCCTACCGAAGCTTTCTTT. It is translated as CATSRDWAVEPTEAFF.

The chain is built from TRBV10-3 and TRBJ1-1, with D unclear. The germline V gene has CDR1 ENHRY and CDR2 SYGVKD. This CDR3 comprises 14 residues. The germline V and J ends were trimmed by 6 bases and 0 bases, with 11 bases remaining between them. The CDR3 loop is CAIRETRMNTEAFF. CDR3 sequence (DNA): TGTGCCATCAGGGAGACAAGGATGAACACTGAAGCTTTCTTT.

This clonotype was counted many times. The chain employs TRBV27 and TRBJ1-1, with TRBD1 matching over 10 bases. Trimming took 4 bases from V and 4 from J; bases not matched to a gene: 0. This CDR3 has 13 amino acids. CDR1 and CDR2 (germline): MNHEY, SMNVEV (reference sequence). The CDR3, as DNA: TGTGCCAGCAGTTGGACAGGGGGCACTGAAGCTTTCTTT. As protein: CASSWTGGTEAFF.

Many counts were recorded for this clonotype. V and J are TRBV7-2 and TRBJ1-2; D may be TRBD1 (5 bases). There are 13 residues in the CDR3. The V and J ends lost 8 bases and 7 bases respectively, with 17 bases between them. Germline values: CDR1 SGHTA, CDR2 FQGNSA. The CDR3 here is CASPSLRGSGYTF. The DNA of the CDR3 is TGTGCCAGCCCATCTCTAAGGGGAAGTGGCTACACCTTC.